This TCR beta chain stems from a study of cytomegalovirus exposure and HLA in healthy donors. Study at large: Sequencing of about 179 million T cells in an earlier analysis found around 120 million unique TCR beta sequences.

Donors had nominal health at sampling but likely had unrecorded immune exposures. This CDR3 contains 8 residues. Germline V gives CDR1 LNHDA, CDR2 SQIVND (reference sequence). Trimming cost V 6 bases and J 16 bases, with 6 bases left between them. The primer mix had 60 Vbeta and 13 Jbeta primers. TCRdb's copy holds only in-frame clones and misses some; the assay was immunoSEQ multiplex PCR. The table shows around 150,000 clones, with 68% occurring only once. The TCR originated in a woman aged 40 to 50 in good health and CMV-seropositive. The material sequenced was PBMCs. The chain joins TRBV19 to TRBJ1-4; D not resolved. As DNA, the CDR3 is TGTGCCAGTAGCTGGAGGTTTTTT. This translates into CASSWRFF.